These 29 T cell receptor beta chains were sequenced from one sample in a study of T cells after yellow fever vaccination. TCRdb reprocessed the 5' RACE reads via MiXCR and lists one record per CDR3 protein. The data show hundreds of thousands of distinct CDR3 sequences, with around an eighth seen just once and 14% to 15% held by the top ten. The material was PBMCs, obtained on the day of the yellow fever booster vaccination. These receptors were taken from a man aged 25 to 45 who received the YFV17D yellow fever vaccine.

Only a few counts were recorded for this clonotype. This sequence joins TRBV4-1 and TRBJ2-1, with 8 positions matching TRBD2. V was clipped by 7 bases and J by 3 bases; unmatched bases: 17. This CDR3 has 18 residues. Germline CDR1 MGHRA, CDR2 YSYEKL. The CDR3 sequence is CASTPRGRTSKIYNEQFF. The CDR3 DNA reads as TGCGCCAGCACCCCACGAGGCAGGACTAGCAAAATCTACAATGAGCAGTTCTTC.

This clonotype was counted between two and nine times. The chain combines TRBV7-6 with TRBJ2-3; D is ambiguous. CDR1 and CDR2 (germline): SGHVS, FNYEAQ. The CDR3 is 13 amino acids. The V and J ends lost 3 bases and 2 bases respectively, with 6 bases between them. CDR3 sequence reads: CASSLYHTDTQYF. CDR3 in DNA: TGTGCCAGCAGCTTGTACCACACAGATACGCAGTATTTT.

This clonotype occurred a few times. The chain carries TRBV5-4 and TRBJ2-7, with D possibly being TRBD2 (6 bases). The CDR3 contains 14 residues. CDR1 and CDR2 (germline): SGHNT, YYREEE (reference sequence). The ends were cut back, 4 bases at V and 5 bases at J, with 16 bases in the middle. For the CDR3, the DNA is TGTGCCAGCAGCCGGACATTCGGGGAGGACGAGCAGTACTTC. Residues: CASSRTFGEDEQYF.

The V call is TRBV5-4, the J call TRBJ2-1, with 9 nucleotides matching TRBD1. The CDR3 is 15 residues long. V shed 1 base, J shed 7 bases, and the junction held 6 bases outside the gene matches. Per germline, CDR1 SGHNT and CDR2 YYREEE (reference sequence). CDR3 coding DNA: TGTGCCAGCAGCTTGTACGGGACAGGGATGAATGAGCAGTTCTTC. Its translation is CASSLYGTGMNEQFF. Complete variable domain (other parts from reference TRBV5-4 and TRBJ2-1): ETGVTQSPTHLIKTRGQQVTLRCSSQSGHNTVSWYQQALGQGPQFIFQYYREEENGRGNFPPRFSGLQFPNYSSELNVNALELDDSALYLCASSLYGTGMNEQFFGPGTRLTVL.

The chain joins TRBV7-8 to TRBJ2-3; 10 bases align to TRBD2. J lost 0 bases, V lost 5 bases, and 5 bases had no gene match. The CDR3 is 16 amino acids. Germline loops: CDR1 SGHVS, CDR2 FQNEAQ. The CDR3 sequence: CASSQRAGGSTDTQYF. The CDR3, as DNA: TGTGCCAGCAGCCAAAGAGCGGGAGGGAGCACAGATACGCAGTATTTT.

The chain couples TRBV11-1 to TRBJ1-6; the D is unclear. The CDR3 has 17 amino acids. V lost 1 base, J lost 0 bases, and 10 bases lay in between. Germline V gene sequence: CDR1 SGHAT, CDR2 FQDESV (reference sequence). The CDR3 nucleotides read TGTGCCAGCAGCTTAGTCGGGTCGAGCTCCTATAATTCACCCCTCCACTTT. Amino acids: CASSLVGSSSYNSPLHF.

This clonotype was detected a few times. The chain employs TRBV5-4 and TRBJ1-2; no firm D call. Trimming shortened V by 2 bases and J by 4 bases, and 9 bases separated the two germline ends. CDR3 size: 13 residues. Germline V gene lookup returns CDR1 SGHNT and CDR2 YYREEE (reference sequence). The CDR3 here is CASSFPGSYGYTF. The DNA for the CDR3 is TGTGCCAGCAGCTTTCCGGGAAGCTATGGCTACACCTTC.

This clonotype was picked up a small number of times. Here the CDR3 reads CASRAGTDGSPLHF. The DNA for the CDR3 is TGTGCCAGCAGGGCCGGGACCGACGGTTCACCCCTCCACTTT. The chain couples TRBV28 to TRBJ1-6, with D possibly being TRBD1 (5 bases). The length of the CDR3 is 14 residues. The V end was cut by 6 bases, the J end by 9 bases, with 15 bases between. In germline, CDR1 is MDHEN, CDR2 SYDVKM.

The gene calls are TRBV20-1 and TRBJ1-4; a possible D gene is TRBD1 (5 bases). There are 15 residues in the CDR3. The V gene's germline CDR1 is DFQATT and CDR2 SNEGSKA (reference sequence). The V end was cut by 1 base, the J end by 11 bases, with 20 bases between. The CDR3 DNA follows: TGCAGTGCTAGAGTCCCCGCCGGAGACAGAAAGAAACTGTTTTTT. Translated, it gives CSARVPAGDRKKLFF.

The genes are TRBV9 and TRBJ2-5; 7 nucleotides line up with TRBD2. Per germline, CDR1 SGDLS and CDR2 YYNGEE. J was trimmed by 2 bases and V by 7 bases; bases with no gene match: 5. The CDR3 runs 13 residues. The CDR3 region is CASGRENQETQYF. The DNA for the CDR3 is TGTGCCAGCGGGCGGGAGAATCAAGAGACCCAGTACTTC.

The genes are TRBV18 and TRBJ2-5; D may correspond to TRBD1 or TRBD2 (6 bases each). Germline lookup yields CDR1 KGHSH and CDR2 LQKENI. This CDR3 region has 14 residues. With 6 bases removed from V and 5 bases from J, the gap between germline ends came to 16 bases. This chain's CDR3 is CASSPPTRGETQYF. The DNA for the CDR3 is TGTGCCAGCTCGCCTCCGACTAGGGGGGAGACCCAGTACTTC.

This clonotype appeared a few times. In DNA, the CDR3 is TGTGCCAGCAGCTTAGGAACTTGGGGATCCTACAATGAGCAGTTCTTC. The encoded protein is CASSLGTWGSYNEQFF. The chain is built from TRBV7-8 and TRBJ2-1; D unresolved. Trimming removed 1 base at V and 1 base at J, with 11 bases between. CDR3 length: 16 amino acids. Per the germline V gene, CDR1 is SGHVS and CDR2 is FQNEAQ.

This clonotype has a handful of counts. The genes are TRBV29-1 and TRBJ2-7; 10 bases agree with TRBD1. In germline, CDR1 is SQVTM, CDR2 ANQGSEA. J gave up 3 bases and V 3 bases, and 5 bases lay outside the gene matches. This CDR3 is 14 amino acids long. CDR3 sequence: CSVDAGTGDYEQYF. The CDR3 DNA follows: TGCAGCGTTGACGCCGGGACAGGGGACTACGAGCAGTACTTC.

This clonotype was counted between two and nine times. As DNA, the CDR3 is TGCGCCAGCAGCCAAGTCCTAGCGGGAGCGGAGACCCAGTACTTC. As protein: CASSQVLAGAETQYF. The rearrangement joins TRBV4-1 to TRBJ2-5; the match to TRBD2 covers 10 bases. The V segment lost 1 base and the J segment 5 bases; nucleotides outside the gene matches: 4. The CDR3 extends over 15 amino acids. Per germline, CDR1 MGHRA and CDR2 YSYEKL.

V is TRBV20-1 and J is TRBJ1-4; tentative D call: TRBD1 (5 bases). The germline gives CDR1 DFQATT, CDR2 SNEGSKA (reference sequence). The CDR3 has 13 residues. V gave up 6 bases and J gave up 4 bases, with 12 bases separating them. CDR3 sequence (DNA): TGCAGTGCCCCCGGGGGTGTTAATGAAAAACTGTTTTTT. This translates into CSAPGGVNEKLFF.

The V and J genes are TRBV18 and TRBJ1-2; the D is unclear. The CDR3 is 14 amino acids. Trimming pared 2 bases from V and 8 bases from J, leaving 15 bases between. CDR1 KGHSH and CDR2 LQKENI come from the germline V gene. CDR3 DNA: TGTGCCAGCTCACCATCAACCCCCCCAGCGGGCTACACCTTC. This encodes CASSPSTPPAGYTF. The full variable domain, completed using reference TRBV18 and TRBJ1-2, is NAGVMQNPRHLVRRRGQEARLRCSPMKGHSHVYWYRQLPEEGLKFMVYLQKENIIDESGMPKERFSAEFPKEGPSILRIQQVVRGDSAAYFCASSPSTPPAGYTFGSGTRLTVV.

The J gene is TRBJ1-5, the V gene TRBV24-1; no clear D. The CDR3 is 15 amino acids. V dropped 3 bases and J dropped 3 bases, with 11 bases sitting between them. Germline V gene data show CDR1 as KGHDR and CDR2 as SFDVKD. CDR3 bases: TGTGCCACCAGTGATGCTGAGACGCCCAATCAGCCCCAGCATTTT. This gives the protein CATSDAETPNQPQHF.

This clonotype showed up just a few times. This chain uses TRBV23-1 with TRBJ1-1; the D gene is possibly TRBD1 (6 bases). TRBV23-1 is an ORF, and what it does is uncertain. This CDR3 has 13 amino acids. The V end was cut by 2 bases, the J end by 3 bases, with 7 bases between. The CDR3 region is CASSQTGHTEAFF. The CDR3 DNA follows: TGCGCCAGCAGTCAAACAGGGCACACTGAAGCTTTCTTT.

The rearrangement links TRBV29-1 to TRBJ2-1; TRBD2 agrees at 10 bases. This CDR3 comprises 16 residues. Looked up from germline, CDR1 is SQVTM and CDR2 is ANQGSEA. Trimming removed 7 bases from V and 0 bases from J; junction bases left unmatched: 9. CDR3 in amino acids: CSAGLAEPSSYNEQFF. The CDR3 nucleotides read TGCAGCGCTGGACTAGCGGAACCGAGCTCCTACAATGAGCAGTTCTTC.

This clonotype was observed many times. The genes are TRBV6-2 or TRBV6-3 and TRBJ2-7; no clear D gene. Trimming stripped 6 bases from V and 7 bases from J, with 10 bases between. The CDR3 loop spans 11 amino acids. Germline CDR1 reads MNHEY; CDR2 reads SVGEGT. The CDR3 loop reads CASSNLGEQYF. The CDR3 DNA reads as TGTGCCAGCAGCAACCTGGGTGAGCAGTACTTC.

This chain connects TRBV20-1 to TRBJ2-1; D is perhaps TRBD1 (6 bases). V lost 7 bases, J lost 4 bases, and 14 bases lay in between. CDR1 and CDR2 (germline): DFQATT, SNEGSKA (reference sequence). CDR3 size: 13 residues. This CDR3 reads CSVTSQGYNEQFF. The CDR3 DNA is TGCAGTGTCACCTCCCAGGGGTACAATGAGCAGTTCTTC.

This clonotype has just a few counts. The chain uses TRBV20-1 and TRBJ2-1; TRBD2 agrees at 11 bases. The germline CDR1 and CDR2 sequences are DFQATT and SNEGSKA (reference sequence). The CDR3 runs to 14 residues. Losses at the gene ends were 4 bases for V and 3 bases for J; bases not matched to a gene: 2. CDR3 residues: CSATLAGGYNEQFF. The CDR3 DNA follows: TGCAGTGCTACCCTAGCGGGAGGCTACAATGAGCAGTTCTTC.

The rearrangement joins TRBV7-2 to TRBJ2-7; 7 bases agree with TRBD1. The trim removed 4 bases at V and 2 bases at J, leaving 8 bases unmatched. The CDR3 has 15 amino acids. The V gene's germline CDR1 is SGHTA and CDR2 FQGNSA. The CDR3 bases are TGTGCCAGCAGCTGGGACCGGGACAGAGCCTACGAGCAGTACTTC. Its translation is CASSWDRDRAYEQYF.

The V call is TRBV6-1, the J call TRBJ2-2; no definite D call. Trimming removed 1 base at V and 7 bases at J, with 10 bases between. Germline V gives CDR1 MNHNS, CDR2 SASEGT. The CDR3 loop spans 14 amino acids. CDR3 nucleotide sequence: TGTGCCAGCAGTGAAGACTTCCTTGGCGGGGAGCTGTTTTTT. The encoded protein is CASSEDFLGGELFF.

This clonotype was observed a handful of times. V is TRBV9 and J is TRBJ2-5; 10 positions match TRBD2. The CDR3 has 17 residues. CDR1 SGDLS and CDR2 YYNGEE come from the germline V gene. V lost 0 bases and J lost 4; bases outside the gene matches: 9. The CDR3 sequence: CASSVDPSGSWGETQYF. In DNA, the CDR3 is TGTGCCAGCAGCGTAGACCCTAGCGGGAGTTGGGGAGAGACCCAGTACTTC.

This clonotype was counted between two and nine times. The rearrangement joins TRBV7-9 to TRBJ2-7; the D gene is possibly TRBD1 (6 bases). Germline values: CDR1 SEHNR, CDR2 FQNEAQ (reference sequence). Deletions cut 5 bases from V and 0 bases from J, with 17 bases between. This CDR3 contains 16 residues. CDR3 nucleotide sequence: TGTGCCAGCAGCCCCCCCCAACAGGGAAGCTCCTACGAGCAGTACTTC. Its protein product is CASSPPQQGSSYEQYF.

The gene calls are TRBV30 and TRBJ2-7; no clear D. V dropped 5 bases and J dropped 3 bases, with 14 bases sitting between them. There are 13 residues in the CDR3. Germline V CDR1 and CDR2: GTSNPN, SVGIG (reference sequence). The CDR3 DNA reads as TGTGCCTGGTCTCAACTCCCTGGCTACGAGCAGTACTTC. It codes for CAWSQLPGYEQYF.

The chain recombines TRBV4-3 with TRBJ2-2, with 7 bases that match TRBD2. CDR1 is LGHNA, CDR2 YSLEER, per germline. The CDR3 is 15 amino acids. The J segment lost 1 base and the V segment lost 3 bases, leaving 2 bases of the junction unmatched. In nucleotides, the CDR3 is TGCGCCAGCAGCCAGCGGGAGTGGAACACCGGGGAGCTGTTTTTT. Its translation is CASSQREWNTGELFF.

This clonotype was counted only a few times. The chain combines TRBV7-2 with TRBJ2-1, with D possibly being TRBD1 or TRBD2 (6 bases each). The CDR3 covers 15 residues. Trimming took 7 bases from V and 12 from J, leaving 25 bases between them. CDR1 and CDR2 from the germline V gene are SGHTA and FQGNSA. The CDR3 region has the DNA TGTGCCAGCAACATTAGAGGAGGGGGGTCGGGTCGGCAGTTCTTC. Encoded protein: CASNIRGGGSGRQFF.